Below, 25 T cell receptor beta chains from the same sample are listed, as sequenced in a study of beta chain features in type 1 diabetes. Study results and limitations: Shorter TCRB CDR3s, moderately but significantly so, were found in Type 1 diabetes patients in all four CD4+ subsets.

Their antigens are not known. The authors reverse transcribed all of the isolated RNA, so sequencing captured expressed TCRB transcripts. Sequencing was performed with immunoSEQ multiplex PCR; in TCRdb, only in-frame clones are kept and a portion is missing. The table records some 370,000 clones, 8% to 10% of them present only once. The sample consisted of central memory CD4+ T cells from blood. The receptors derive from a man younger than 45 with type 1 diabetes.

The V call is TRBV7-2, the J call TRBJ2-3; 11 nucleotides match TRBD1. The length of the CDR3 is 17 residues. The junction had 14 bases not matched to a gene; V was cut back by 7 bases and J by 5 bases. Per germline, CDR1 SGHTA and CDR2 FQGNSA. The CDR3 here is CASTPSLRDRGKDTQYF. The CDR3 DNA sequence: TGTGCCAGCACTCCCTCCCTCCGGGACAGGGGGAAAGATACGCAGTATTTT.

The genes are TRBV28 and TRBJ2-3; 8 bases fit TRBD2. CDR3 size: 16 residues. V was pared by 4 bases and J by 0 bases, with 6 bases of the junction left unmatched. Germline lookup yields CDR1 MDHEN and CDR2 SYDVKM. CDR3 coding DNA: TGTGCCAGCAGTTCATTAGCGGGAACGAGCACAGATACGCAGTATTTT. Translated: CASSSLAGTSTDTQYF.

This clone was seen only a few times. The rearrangement links TRBV29-1 to TRBJ2-1; tentatively, D is TRBD2 (5 bases). The germline gives CDR1 SQVTM, CDR2 ANQGSEA. The V and J ends lost 5 bases and 6 bases respectively, with 14 bases between them. This CDR3 is built from 13 residues. The CDR3 spells CSVYRPAGNEQFF. In nucleotides, the CDR3 is TGCAGCGTTTATCGACCGGCGGGCAATGAGCAGTTCTTC.

The V gene is TRBV7-8, the J gene TRBJ2-4, with D unclear. The CDR3 is 13 residues long. CDR1 is SGHVS and CDR2 is FQNEAQ in the germline V gene. V dropped 3 bases and J dropped 6 bases, with 9 bases sitting between them. The CDR3 DNA reads as TGTGCCAGCAGCTTGAGTGAGAGAAACATTCAGTACTTC. Translated: CASSLSERNIQYF. The full variable domain, with the rest looked up from reference TRBV7-8 and TRBJ2-4, is GAGVSQSPRYKVAKRGQDVALRCDPISGHVSLFWYQQALGQGPEFLTYFQNEAQLDKSGLPSDRFFAERPEGSVSTLKIQRTQQEDSAVYLCASSLSERNIQYFGAGTRLSVL.

The chain uses TRBV19 and TRBJ2-1; TRBD2 matches at 8 bases. Germline CDR1 LNHDA, CDR2 SQIVND (reference sequence). The CDR3 sequence is 16 residues long. Unmatched junction bases numbered 12, after V lost 7 bases and J lost 4 bases. CDR3 bases: TGTGCCAGTATCACCTCAACGGGAGGGGGTTACAATGAGCAGTTCTTC. This sequence encodes CASITSTGGGYNEQFF.

This clone was seen ten or more times. V gene TRBV25-1 combines with J gene TRBJ1-1; D uncertain. The V gene's germline CDR1 is MGHDK and CDR2 SYGVNS. The CDR3 extends over 13 amino acids. Trimming took off 2 bases at V and 7 bases at J, with 11 bases between the two ends. The CDR3 nucleotides read TGTGCCAGCAGTGAAGACTACAGATATGAAGCTTTCTTT. Its translation: CASSEDYRYEAFF.

This clone was seen a few times. The chain recombines TRBV27 with TRBJ2-7, with 8 bases aligning to TRBD1. Germline loops: CDR1 MNHEY, CDR2 SMNVEV (reference sequence). The J segment lost 0 bases and the V segment lost 2 bases, leaving 9 bases of the junction unmatched. The CDR3 runs to 17 residues. The CDR3 protein is CASSLDFRGQASYEQYF. In DNA, the CDR3 is TGTGCCAGCAGTTTAGATTTTCGGGGACAGGCCTCCTACGAGCAGTACTTC.

The CDR3 region has the DNA TGTGCCAGCAGACCCCTTTATAGGGCGAACTATGGCTACACCTTC. Encoded protein: CASRPLYRANYGYTF. The rearrangement uses TRBV28 and TRBJ1-2; no firm D call. CDR1 and CDR2 from the germline V gene are MDHEN and SYDVKM. The CDR3 has 15 amino acids. Deletions cut 6 bases from V and 2 bases from J, with 16 bases between.

This clone showed up just a few times. This rearrangement joins TRBV6-1 to TRBJ1-3, with D possibly being TRBD1 (5 bases). Trimming removed 4 bases from V and 3 bases from J, with 13 bases in between. The CDR3 sequence is 15 residues long. The germline gives CDR1 MNHNS, CDR2 SASEGT. In DNA form, the CDR3 reads TGTGCCAGCAGTGCCTTCGGGGGTAATGGAAACACCATATATTTT. Translated, it gives CASSAFGGNGNTIYF.

The chain couples TRBV7-8 to TRBJ2-3; D call uncertain. The germline V gene has CDR1 SGHVS and CDR2 FQNEAQ. The CDR3 is made up of 13 amino acids. The germline V and J ends were trimmed by 5 bases and 1 base, with 7 bases remaining between them. This CDR3 is CASSTMGTDTQYF. In DNA form, the CDR3 reads TGTGCCAGCAGCACAATGGGCACAGATACGCAGTATTTT. Supplemented by reference TRBV7-8 and TRBJ2-3, the full variable domain reads GAGVSQSPRYKVAKRGQDVALRCDPISGHVSLFWYQQALGQGPEFLTYFQNEAQLDKSGLPSDRFFAERPEGSVSTLKIQRTQQEDSAVYLCASSTMGTDTQYFGPGTRLTVL.

The chain uses TRBV29-1 and TRBJ2-7, with D perhaps matching TRBD2 (6 bases). V lost 6 bases and J lost 7, with 25 bases in between. The CDR3 has 15 amino acids. The V gene's germline CDR1 is SQVTM and CDR2 ANQGSEA. The CDR3 loop reads CSVERAGRYGGEQYF. The DNA for the CDR3 is TGCAGCGTGGAAAGGGCGGGACGTTATGGGGGTGAGCAGTACTTC.

This clone was observed a few times. CDR3 nucleotides: TGCGCCAGCAGCTTGGAGGTATTGTCCTCAAGAGGAGGCTACACCTTC. As protein: CASSLEVLSSRGGYTF. This chain uses TRBV5-1 with TRBJ1-2; D is undetermined. V was clipped by 0 bases and J by 8 bases, with 20 bases between them. Germline-derived CDR1 and CDR2 are SGHRS and YFSETQ. CDR3 length equals 16 residues.

The chain is built from TRBV6-5 and TRBJ1-2; D is undetermined. V lost 5 bases, J lost 5 bases, and 12 bases lay in between. Germline CDR1 and CDR2: MNHEY and SVGAGI. CDR3 length: 13 amino acids. The CDR3 spells CASSEWGEYGYTF. The CDR3 DNA reads TGTGCCAGCAGTGAATGGGGAGAATATGGCTACACCTTC.

This clone was recorded at least ten times. The chain combines TRBV4-1 with TRBJ1-5, with D perhaps matching TRBD1 (6 bases). The germline V and J ends were trimmed by 4 bases and 0 bases, with 16 bases remaining between them. The CDR3 loop spans 17 amino acids. CDR1 and CDR2 from the germline V gene are MGHRA and YSYEKL. The CDR3 DNA follows: TGCGCCAGCAGCCCGGACAGCCAGAAATATAGCAATCAGCCCCAGCATTTT. It specifies CASSPDSQKYSNQPQHF.

This clone occurred a few times. J is TRBJ2-5 and V is TRBV7-2, with D possibly TRBD2 on 6 matching bases. This CDR3 has 14 residues. V lost 3 bases and J 0 bases, leaving 8 bases between the germline ends. CDR1 and CDR2 from the germline V gene are SGHTA and FQGNSA. CDR3 residues: CASSFGGYQETQYF. The CDR3 DNA reads as TGTGCCAGCAGCTTTGGGGGGTACCAAGAGACCCAGTACTTC.

This clone was observed a few times. In DNA, the CDR3 is TGCGCCAGCAGCCCCTCCCGGACTAGCGGGATTCACGAGCAGTACTTC. It specifies CASSPSRTSGIHEQYF. The chain is built from TRBV5-1 and TRBJ2-7; 12 bases agree with TRBD2. In germline, CDR1 is SGHRS, CDR2 YFSETQ. This CDR3 contains 16 residues. Trimming removed 4 bases from V and 5 bases from J; junction bases left unmatched: 10.

This clone was seen a few times. The chain has TRBV5-6 and TRBJ2-1; D remains ambiguous. Trimming took off 0 bases at V and 8 bases at J, with 12 bases between the two ends. The CDR3 consists of 14 residues. The germline CDR1 and CDR2 sequences are SGHDT and YYEEEE. In DNA form, the CDR3 reads TGTGCCAGCAGCTTGGAGCGCCCCGAGGATGAGCAGTTCTTC. Translated, it gives CASSLERPEDEQFF.

The chain links TRBV27 to TRBJ2-2; the D gene is possibly TRBD1 (6 bases). The CDR3 length is 18 residues. In germline, CDR1 is MNHEY, CDR2 SMNVEV (reference sequence). V lost 3 bases, J lost 4 bases, and 21 bases lay in between. CDR3 sequence: CASSLDRRTDLTTGELFF. CDR3 nucleotides: TGTGCCAGCAGTTTGGATCGAAGGACAGATCTCACCACCGGGGAGCTGTTTTTT.

There are a few counts of this clone. V is TRBV14 and J is TRBJ2-3; D not resolved. Germline CDR1 reads SGHDN; CDR2 reads FVKESK. The CDR3 is 18 residues long. The germline V and J ends were trimmed by 1 base and 3 bases, with 20 bases remaining between them. CDR3 coding DNA: TGTGCCAGCAGCCAAGGGGCGCGCGCCGATCGGGCAACAGATACGCAGTATTTT. Residues: CASSQGARADRATDTQYF.

This clone turned up a few times. This chain uses TRBV11-2 with TRBJ2-2, with 7 bases matching TRBD1. Unmatched junction bases numbered 14, after V lost 5 bases and J lost 11 bases. Germline V gene lookup returns CDR1 SGHAT and CDR2 FQNNGV. The CDR3 is 15 residues long. CDR3 nucleotide sequence: TGTGCCAGCAGCCCAAGGACAGGAGCCGACCGCGAGCTGTTTTTT. The encoded protein is CASSPRTGADRELFF.

The rearrangement uses TRBV10-3 and TRBJ1-3; no reliable D call. The germline gives CDR1 ENHRY, CDR2 SYGVKD. The germline V and J ends were trimmed by 6 bases and 0 bases, with 12 bases remaining between them. The CDR3 has 15 residues. The CDR3 nucleotides read TGTGCCATCAGGGAAACAAGGAACTCTGGAAACACCATATATTTT. Translated: CAIRETRNSGNTIYF.

This clone was seen only once. J is TRBJ1-2 and V is TRBV28; no firm D call. Trimming removed 5 bases at V and 4 bases at J, with 17 bases between. Germline CDR1 is MDHEN and CDR2 is SYDVKM. The CDR3 has 15 residues. The CDR3 DNA sequence: TGTGCCAGCAGTCCCCCCTCGTCCGGGCTCTATGGCTACACCTTC. As protein: CASSPPSSGLYGYTF.

This clone has a handful of counts. This rearrangement joins TRBV5-5 to TRBJ2-3; unclear D gene. This CDR3 contains 11 residues. The germline V gene has CDR1 SGHKS and CDR2 YYEKEE (reference sequence). With 1 base removed from V and 6 bases from J, the gap between germline ends came to 3 bases. This CDR3 is CASSLLDTQYF. CDR3 bases: TGTGCCAGCAGCTTGTTGGATACGCAGTATTTT.

CDR3 in DNA: TGTGCCAGCAGCTTAGAAAGGACAGCCTCCTACAATGAGCAGTTCTTC. Encoded protein: CASSLERTASYNEQFF. The chain has TRBV11-3 and TRBJ2-1; D is possibly TRBD1 (6 bases). The CDR3 runs to 16 residues. From germline, CDR1 is SGHNT and CDR2 YENEEA. V was trimmed by 0 bases and J by 0 bases, leaving 9 bases between them.

This clone was seen a few times. As DNA, the CDR3 is TGCGCCAGCAGCCAAGTTCGGGGGGCATCTGGGGCCAACGTCCTGACTTTC. Translation: CASSQVRGASGANVLTF. The V gene is TRBV4-3, the J gene TRBJ2-6; TRBD2 is a possible D gene (7 bases). The germline CDR1 and CDR2 sequences are LGHNA and YSLEER. This CDR3 region has 17 residues. The V end lost 1 base, the J end lost 1 base, and 11 bases lay between the germline ends.